This paragraph covers one T cell receptor (beta chain) sequence. This specimen belongs to a study of shared clonotypes between healthy human individuals. CDR3 length: 13 amino acids. Deletions cut 6 bases from V and 5 bases from J, with 13 bases between. Germline V CDR1 and CDR2: SNHLY, FYNNEI. Using immunoSEQ multiplex PCR, the repertoire was profiled, and TCRdb retains in-frame clones only, with some absent. The data show more than 850,000 clones, approximately 78% seen once. The TCR comes from a man in his late teens or twenties in good health. Some clones in this sample may be carry-over from other donors' samples. Sequencing used memory CD4+ T cells from PBMCs. As to subset: CD45RA-negative fraction. V is TRBV2 and J is TRBJ2-5; D could derive from TRBD1 or TRBD2 (5 bases each). The CDR3 here is CASSDRDGETQYF. The CDR3 region has the DNA TGTGCCAGCAGCGACCGGGACGGGGAGACCCAGTACTTC. Full variable domain (missing parts from reference TRBV2 and TRBJ2-5): EPEVTQTPSHQVTQMGQEVILRCVPISNHLYFYWYRQILGQKVEFLVSFYNNEISEKSEIFDDQFSVERPDGSNFTLKIRSTKLEDSAMYFCASSDRDGETQYFGPGTRLLVL.